These T cell receptor beta chains were read from a single sample in a study of cytomegalovirus exposure and HLA in healthy donors. Assay: immunoSEQ multiplex PCR; the TCRdb copy retains only in-frame clones and omits some. Of 100,000 to 150,000 clones listed, around 10% are singletons. The sample comprised PBMCs. The origin of the receptors is a woman aged 40 to 55 in good health and CMV-seropositive. CDR3s include the opening cysteine and the closing phenylalanine or tryptophan. The order of the fields is clone size, J gene, D gene, V gene, CDR3 DNA, CDR3 protein. The D gene is left open where the match is weak. Size is stated for part of the rows, as once, few or many counts, or as a class when the clone is expanded.

few | TRBJ1-2 | TRBD1 | TRBV6-5 | TGTGCCAGCAGTTCGACAGGGGGTGGAGGCTACACCTTC | CASSSTGGGGYTF
NA | TRBJ2-3 | TRBD1 | TRBV11-3 | TGTGCCAGCAGCTCCGGGACAGGGAGTATACCAGATACGCAGTATTTT | CASSSGTGSIPDTQYF
few | TRBJ1-1 | NA | TRBV6-1 | TGTGCCAGCAGGAGGACAGAATTCACTGAAGCTTTCTTT | CASRRTEFTEAFF
NA | TRBJ2-5 | NA | TRBV7-9 | TGTGCCAGCAGCGCGGGACCTTCGGAGACCCAGTACTTC | CASSAGPSETQYF
NA | TRBJ2-5 | NA | TRBV5-1 | TGCGCCAGCAGCCTAGCTAGCGCAACGCAAGAGACCCAGTACTTC | CASSLASATQETQYF
few | TRBJ1-3 | NA | TRBV6-1 | TGTGCCAGCAGTGAAGCAGGGGTGGGCTCTGGAAACACCATATATTTT | CASSEAGVGSGNTIYF
NA | TRBJ1-2 | TRBD1 | TRBV5-4 | TGTGCCAGCAGCTTGGCAAGTAGGGGACAGGGATATGGCTACACCTTC | CASSLASRGQGYGYTF
NA | TRBJ2-2 | TRBD2 | TRBV7-6 | TGTGCCAGCAGGACCGCGGGGGGCGGGGAGCTGTTTTTT | CASRTAGGGELFF
NA | TRBJ2-3 | NA | TRBV4-1 | TGCGCCAGCAGCCAAGTGAGCCCGAGGGATACGCAGTATTTT | CASSQVSPRDTQYF
NA | TRBJ2-1 | NA | TRBV7-9 | TGTGCCAGCAGCCCTGTGGGGCTGGATGAGCAGTTCTTC | CASSPVGLDEQFF
few | TRBJ2-3 | NA | TRBV19 | TGTGCCAGTAGTATAGGGCACACAGATACGCAGTATTTT | CASSIGHTDTQYF
NA | TRBJ2-7 | TRBD1 | TRBV27 | TGTGCCAGCAGCCGCGCCCGAGACAGGGCGGCCGAGCAGTACTTC | CASSRARDRAAEQYF
NA | TRBJ2-5 | TRBD1 | TRBV2 | TGTGCCAGCAGTACACAGGGGCCTGGGGAGACCCAGTACTTC | CASSTQGPGETQYF
few | TRBJ1-1 | NA | TRBV11-2 | TGTGCCAGCAGGGAGAGGATCGGGAGGACCTTGAACACTGAAGCTTTCTTT | CASRERIGRTLNTEAFF
NA | TRBJ2-7 | NA | TRBV7-8 | TGTGCCAGCAGCTCTCACACAGGCTACGAGCAGTACTTC | CASSSHTGYEQYF
few | TRBJ1-2 | TRBD1 | TRBV19 | TGTGCCAGTAGTATCCCGGACAGGGGGAACTATGGCTACACCTTC | CASSIPDRGNYGYTF
NA | TRBJ1-5 | NA | TRBV6-5 | TGTGCCAGCAGTTACGCAGGGGAAAAGCATTTT | CASSYAGEKHF
NA | TRBJ1-1 | TRBD1 | TRBV19 | TGTGCCAGTAGTACCTCGTTCGGGACAGGTAACACTGAAGCTTTCTTT | CASSTSFGTGNTEAFF
few | TRBJ1-1 | NA | TRBV19 | TGTGCCAGTAGTCCACAAGTGATGCAAACGTCCGCTTTCTTT | CASSPQVMQTSAFF
few | TRBJ1-2 | NA | TRBV6-6 | TGTGCCAGCAGTGCCGACAGAAACTATGGCTACACCTTC | CASSADRNYGYTF
NA | TRBJ1-1 | NA | TRBV28 | TGTGCCAGCAGTTTGGCAGGGGTGAACACTGAAGCTTTCTTT | CASSLAGVNTEAFF
NA | TRBJ2-1 | TRBD2 | TRBV5-1 | TGCGCCAGCAGCTACATAGCGGGGGGGCAGGCATACAATGAGCAGCTCTTC | CASSYIAGGQAYNEQLF
few | TRBJ2-1 | TRBD2 | TRBV18 | TGTGCCAGCTCACTGAGCGGGGGGCCCCCGGAGGAGCAGTTCTTC | CASSLSGGPPEEQFF
few | TRBJ1-1 | TRBD1 | TRBV6-5 | TGTGCCATCAGAGGACAGGGGAACACTGAAGCTTTCTTT | CAIRGQGNTEAFF
NA | TRBJ2-3 | TRBD1 | TRBV6-1 | TGTGCCAGCAGTGACTGGGGACAGGGGCCAGATACGCAGTATTTT | CASSDWGQGPDTQYF
NA | TRBJ1-2 | TRBD1 | TRBV7-2 | TGTGCCAGCAGCCGCCCAGACAGGGTATATCTGTCGGGGTATGGCTACACCTTC | CASSRPDRVYLSGYGYTF
NA | TRBJ2-5 | TRBD2 | TRBV5-4 | TGTGCCAGCAGCGCTAGCGGAGCTCGTCCGGAGACCCAGTACTTC | CASSASGARPETQYF
NA | TRBJ1-2 | NA | TRBV6-5 | TGTGCCAGCAGCACTCGGGGCAGGAGGGATGGCTACACCTTC | CASSTRGRRDGYTF
few | TRBJ1-5 | TRBD1 | TRBV2 | TGTGCCAGCAGAGCTGACAGGGAGGAGCAGCCCCAGCATTTT | CASRADREEQPQHF
NA | TRBJ2-2 | TRBD1 | TRBV19 | TGTGCCAGTAGTATAACAGGGGCAGGGACCGGGGAGCTGTTTTTT | CASSITGAGTGELFF
NA | TRBJ1-1 | TRBD1 | TRBV10-3 | TGTGCCATCAGTGTAGGAGACAGGGCGATTGACACTGAAGCTTTCTTT | CAISVGDRAIDTEAFF
few | TRBJ2-5 | TRBD2 | TRBV5-6 | TGTGCCAGCAGCCGGGGACTAGCGGAAGAGACCCAGTACTTC | CASSRGLAEETQYF
few | TRBJ2-1 | NA | TRBV7-2 | TGTGCCAGCAGCTTAGCGGGGGGGCCATATGAGCAGTTCTTC | CASSLAGGPYEQFF
few | TRBJ2-2 | TRBD1 | TRBV4-1 | TGCGCCAGCAGCCAAGATGGTAGGACAGGGAGCACCGGGGAGCTGTTTTTT | CASSQDGRTGSTGELFF
few | TRBJ1-1 | NA | TRBV5-1 | TGCGCCAGCAGTAGGACAGCATTGAACACTGAAGCTTTCTTT | CASSRTALNTEAFF
NA | TRBJ1-6 | TRBD1 | TRBV7-2 | TGTGCCAGCAGCTCCCGGACAGGGCAGTCCTATAATTCACCCCTCCACTTT | CASSSRTGQSYNSPLHF
few | TRBJ2-2 | TRBD1 | TRBV10-3 | TGTGCCATCAGTGGGGACAGGGTGGACACCGGGGAGCTGTTTTTT | CAISGDRVDTGELFF
NA | TRBJ2-1 | TRBD2 | TRBV15 | TGTGCCACCAGCAGAGGGGGACTAGCGGGGTTACCTGAGCAGTTCTTC | CATSRGGLAGLPEQFF
NA | TRBJ2-4 | NA | TRBV6-5 | TGTGCCAGCAGCCCCCGACTAGAAGGCAAAAACATTCAGTACTTC | CASSPRLEGKNIQYF
NA | TRBJ1-1 | NA | TRBV7-9 | TGTGCCAGCAGCGTGGGGGGGCAAACTGAAGCTTTCTTT | CASSVGGQTEAFF
few | TRBJ1-2 | TRBD1 | TRBV6-5 | TGTGCCAGCAGCAAGGGACAGGGACTTGGCTACACCTTC | CASSKGQGLGYTF
few | TRBJ1-2 | NA | TRBV4-1 | TGCGCCAGCAGCCAAGCGACAGCTCGGGTTGGCTACACCTTC | CASSQATARVGYTF
NA | TRBJ1-6 | TRBD1 | TRBV27 | TGTGCCAGCAGTTCACGGGACAGCTATAATTCACCCCTCCACTTT | CASSSRDSYNSPLHF
NA | TRBJ2-1 | TRBD2 | TRBV7-9 | TGTGCCAGCAGCCGTAGCGGGGGGGCAGATGAGCAGTTCTTC | CASSRSGGADEQFF
few | TRBJ1-5 | NA | TRBV2 | TGTGCCAGCAGTGAGCCGCCGGTTGGCAATCAGCCCCAGCATTTT | CASSEPPVGNQPQHF
few | TRBJ2-1 | TRBD2 | TRBV6-1 | TGTGCCAGCAGTGAAGGACTAGCGGGGGGGTCGTACAATGAGCAGTTCTTC | CASSEGLAGGSYNEQFF
few | TRBJ2-7 | NA | TRBV5-5 | TGTGCCAGCAGCTTGGACCCGGGGATAGGAGTCTACGAGCAGTACTTC | CASSLDPGIGVYEQYF
few | TRBJ1-2 | NA | TRBV5-8 | TGTGCCAGCTCTAGTCGGGACACCTATGGCTACACCTTC | CASSSRDTYGYTF
NA | TRBJ2-6 | NA | TRBV27 | TGTGCCAGCAGTCCGTTATACTCTGGGGCCAACGTCCTGACTTTC | CASSPLYSGANVLTF
few | TRBJ2-1 | NA | TRBV1 | TGCACCAGCAGCCCCAGCAGCGGGGGGTATTACAATGAGCAGTTCTTC | CTSSPSSGGYYNEQFF
few | TRBJ2-5 | NA | TRBV5-6 | TGTGCCAGCAGCTTTAATGGCGGGTTCGTGGAGACCCAGTACTTC | CASSFNGGFVETQYF
NA | TRBJ2-7 | TRBD1 | TRBV19 | TGTGCCAGTAGTACTACAGGGGTCTCCTACGAGCAGTACTTC | CASSTTGVSYEQYF
few | TRBJ2-1 | TRBD2 | TRBV5-1 | TGCGCCAGCAGCCAACCGTTAGCGGGGGAAACCTACAATGAGCAGTTCTTC | CASSQPLAGETYNEQFF
NA | TRBJ1-4 | NA | TRBV5-4 | TGTGCCAGCAGCTTGGGAGGCCGAGGCATTGATGAAAAACTGTTTTTT | CASSLGGRGIDEKLFF
NA | TRBJ2-7 | NA | TRBV19 | TGTGCCAGTAAATGGCGGGGATCGAGCTCCTACGAGCAGTACTTC | CASKWRGSSSYEQYF
few | TRBJ2-5 | NA | TRBV6-5 | TGTGCCAGCACCGGTTCACTGCTTCCGAAAGAGACCCAGTACTTC | CASTGSLLPKETQYF
NA | TRBJ2-2 | NA | TRBV6-6 | TGTGCCAGCAGCGCCCCTGCAGGGATTAGGACCGGGGAGCTGTTTTTT | CASSAPAGIRTGELFF
few | TRBJ1-6 | NA | TRBV6-6 | TGTGCCAGCAGTTACCCCGGCGACAGGAGTAATTCACCCCTCCACTTT | CASSYPGDRSNSPLHF
NA | TRBJ1-1 | NA | TRBV29-1 | TGCAGCGTTGTTTCTGCCGGGAACACTGAAGCTTTCTTT | CSVVSAGNTEAFF